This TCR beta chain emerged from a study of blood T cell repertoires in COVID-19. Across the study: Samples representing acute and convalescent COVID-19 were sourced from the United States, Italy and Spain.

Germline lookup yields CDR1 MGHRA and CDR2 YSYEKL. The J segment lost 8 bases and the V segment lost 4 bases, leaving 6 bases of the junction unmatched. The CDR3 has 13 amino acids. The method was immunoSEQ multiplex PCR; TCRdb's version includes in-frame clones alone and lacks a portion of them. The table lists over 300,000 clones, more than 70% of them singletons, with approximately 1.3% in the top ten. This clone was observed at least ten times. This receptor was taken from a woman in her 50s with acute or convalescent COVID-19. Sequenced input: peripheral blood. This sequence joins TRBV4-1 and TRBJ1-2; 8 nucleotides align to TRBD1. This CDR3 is CASSLTGAGGYTF. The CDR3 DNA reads TGCGCCAGCAGCCTGACAGGGGCAGGAGGCTACACCTTC.